This TCR beta chain emerged from a study of T cells in Graves' hyperthyroidism and ophthalmopathy. V gave up 0 bases and J gave up 5 bases, with 14 bases separating them. This CDR3 contains 15 residues. Germline values: CDR1 SQVTM, CDR2 ANQGSEA. Template material for amplifying TCR beta CDR3 regions consisted of RNA transcripts. The HTBI primer set was used in a first-round RT-PCR of the TCR CDR3. TCRdb reanalysed the multiplex PCR reads using MiXCR and keeps one entry per CDR3 protein. The repertoire holds hundreds of thousands of distinct CDR3 sequences, around 15% seen once, with roughly 10% in the top ten. This clonotype appeared a few times. The antigen is not known. Graves' hyperthyroidism without ophthalmopathy progression within 18 months was termed stable. Study-wide findings and caveats: Ophthalmopathy got predicted by the model a median approximately 6.4 months before its onset. In the analysis, a 13 V-J model separated ophthalmopathy from stable hyperthyroidism. In the blood, most expanded thyroid clonotypes above 0.001 appeared as well.

The TCR sequence derives from a woman aged 18-29 years with Graves' hyperthyroidism. The sequencing sample was made of blood. V usage is TRBV29-1 and J usage is TRBJ2-1, with D maybe TRBD2 (6 bases). The DNA for the CDR3 is TGCAGCGTTGAAGACGGGCTGTTAGCGGACAATGAGCAGTTCTTC. Translation: CSVEDGLLADNEQFF.